The 6 T cell receptor beta chains presented below share a single source sample, sequenced in a study of cytomegalovirus exposure and HLA in healthy donors. 60 Vbeta and 13 Jbeta primers were used in PCR. Assay: immunoSEQ multiplex PCR; the TCRdb copy retains only in-frame clones and omits some. The sample comprises about 200,000 clones, 79% of which are singletons, and 1.6% rests with the top ten. The specimen sequenced was PBMCs. The receptors stem from a woman between 50 and 59 years old in good health and CMV-seronegative.

The chain joins TRBV27 to TRBJ2-5; 14 positions agree with TRBD2. The germline V gene encodes CDR1 MNHEY and CDR2 SMNVEV (reference sequence). This CDR3 has 18 residues. V gave up 5 bases and J gave up 0 bases; unmatched junction bases: 8. CDR3 in DNA: TGTGCCAGCAGTCTAATAGGGACTAGCGGGAGTTACCAAGAGACCCAGTACTTC. The encoded protein is CASSLIGTSGSYQETQYF.

The chain couples TRBV5-1 to TRBJ2-1; 11 bases are a match to TRBD2. V shed 7 bases and J 6 bases; nucleotides not matched to a gene: 12. The CDR3 spans 16 residues. The V gene's germline CDR1 is SGHRS and CDR2 YFSETQ. The CDR3 sequence: CASPVRLAGIGNEQFF. CDR3 bases: TGCGCCAGCCCCGTCAGACTAGCGGGAATAGGCAATGAGCAGTTCTTC.

V gene TRBV7-9 combines with J gene TRBJ1-2; weak D call: TRBD1 (5 bases). This CDR3 is 15 amino acids long. Trimming pared 3 bases from V and 1 base from J, leaving 12 bases between. Germline V CDR1 and CDR2: SEHNR, FQNEAQ (reference sequence). The DNA for the CDR3 is TGTGCCAGCAGCTTCGGGGGGAACGTTAACTATGGCTACACCTTC. This gives the protein CASSFGGNVNYGYTF.

The chain is built from TRBV7-2 and TRBJ2-7; 10 positions match TRBD1. J lost 1 base, V lost 5 bases, and 5 bases had no gene match. The CDR3 extends over 15 amino acids. Germline V gives CDR1 SGHTA, CDR2 FQGNSA. This CDR3 is CASSRTGGGSYEQYF. CDR3 nucleotides: TGTGCCAGCAGCCGGACAGGGGGTGGGTCCTACGAGCAGTACTTC.

The V gene is TRBV5-4, the J gene TRBJ2-7; 8 nucleotides agree with TRBD1. The CDR3 covers 15 residues. Germline-derived CDR1 and CDR2 are SGHNT and YYREEE (reference sequence). The V and J ends lost 4 bases and 1 base, in that order; junction bases with no gene match: 7. The CDR3, as DNA: TGTGCCAGCAGCCCCAACAGGGGGGAATCCTACGAGCAGTACTTC. Its protein is CASSPNRGESYEQYF.

This clone was picked up one time. The CDR3 nucleotides read TGTGCTAGTGGTCGGGACAGCTCGAACACTGAAGCTTTCTTT. Its translation is CASGRDSSNTEAFF. The chain uses TRBV12-5 and TRBJ1-1; 7 bases line up with TRBD1. Germline V gene sequence: CDR1 LGHNT, CDR2 FRNRAP. The V gene end was trimmed by 5 bases and the J gene end by 1 base; junction bases not matched to a gene: 4. The CDR3 spans 14 residues.